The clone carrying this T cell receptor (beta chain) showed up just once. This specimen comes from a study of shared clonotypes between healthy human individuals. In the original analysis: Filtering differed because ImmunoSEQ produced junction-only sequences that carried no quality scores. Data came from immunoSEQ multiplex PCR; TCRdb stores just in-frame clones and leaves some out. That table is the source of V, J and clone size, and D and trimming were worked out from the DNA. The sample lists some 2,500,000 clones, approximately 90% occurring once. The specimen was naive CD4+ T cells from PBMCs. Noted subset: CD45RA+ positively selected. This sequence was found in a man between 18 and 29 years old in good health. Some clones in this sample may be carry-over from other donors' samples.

CDR3 nucleotide sequence: TGTGCCAGCAGCCAGGGGGGCGGAACAGATACGCAGTATTTT. It codes for CASSQGGGTDTQYF. This rearrangement joins TRBV6-6 to TRBJ2-3; maybe TRBD1 (7 bases). CDR1 MNHNY and CDR2 SVGAGI come from the germline V gene (reference sequence). The CDR3 covers 14 residues. Trimming took 6 bases from V and 3 from J, leaving 13 bases between them.